This is a list of T cell receptor beta chains from one sample in a study of blood T cell repertoires in COVID-19. Sequencing was performed with immunoSEQ multiplex PCR; in TCRdb, only in-frame clones are kept and a portion is missing. The sample includes 85,000 to 120,000 clones, around 80% of them seen just once. The sequenced material came from peripheral blood. Source of these receptors: an elderly man with COVID-19, enrolled during active disease. Both conserved end residues are trimmed from each CDR3. The order of the fields is V gene, J gene, CDR3 protein.

TRBV11-2	TRBJ2-5	ASSPGLAGQTQY
TRBV4-3	TRBJ1-1	ASSQDSTGRTEAF
TRBV4-2	TRBJ2-7	ASSQPATGYEQY
TRBV5-1	TRBJ2-1	ASSFGQGTYNEQF
TRBV6-5	TRBJ1-5	ASREGSQPQH
TRBV6-6	TRBJ2-3	ASRLPSAGGTDTQY
TRBV19	TRBJ2-7	ASRLSGTSGIPTEQY
TRBV28	TRBJ2-3	ASRTTSVDTQY
TRBV15	TRBJ2-1	ATSRGILASYNEQF
TRBV27	TRBJ1-2	ASSLGLRGGYT
TRBV5-1	TRBJ2-1	ASSLEGDEQF
TRBV2	TRBJ1-1	ASSLPVNTEAF
TRBV2	TRBJ1-2	ASSLSRQDSGYT
TRBV18	TRBJ1-2	ASSAGQGDSYGYT
TRBV28	TRBJ2-7	ASRGQGSYEQY
TRBV19	TRBJ1-1	ASISAGVGEAF
TRBV27	TRBJ1-1	ASSARQGPEAF
TRBV5-5	TRBJ2-7	ASSQDAGYSYEQY
TRBV2	TRBJ1-5	ASSEPSGYSNQPQH
TRBV28	TRBJ1-2	ASSLGQLNYGYT
TRBV28	TRBJ1-4	ASSRPPGQNEKLF
TRBV28	TRBJ2-7	ASSGSGGGLTYEQY
TRBV19	TRBJ2-1	ASSTSWTSAFGDEQF
TRBV6-6	TRBJ2-4	ASSYGAAGNIQY
TRBV5-1	TRBJ1-2	ASSLASTQLNYGYT
TRBV6-2/TRBV6-3	TRBJ2-4	ASSYRGLAGEGNIQY
TRBV2	TRBJ2-7	ASSEGGAGTYEQY
TRBV7-6	TRBJ1-2	ASSRQGWNT
TRBV4-2	TRBJ2-5	ASSPGGQETQY
TRBV4-3	TRBJ2-1	AGDIATVYNEQF
TRBV29-1	TRBJ2-7	SVGGSGDEQY
TRBV10-3	TRBJ2-7	AISTPGTAYEQY
TRBV19	TRBJ2-1	ASSIGTGGSNEQF
TRBV9	TRBJ2-4	ASSVGPGTSGTPGGFQY
TRBV6-5	TRBJ2-7	ASNLAGVYEQY
TRBV11-2	TRBJ2-5	ASSSGQGLETQY
TRBV28	TRBJ1-6	ASRMIGQHPPLH
TRBV28	TRBJ1-5	ASSPPRGPQH
TRBV29-1	TRBJ2-5	SVEGTSGGETQY
TRBV2	TRBJ1-1	ASSVGAGTEAF
TRBV20-1	TRBJ2-7	SASLNSYEQY